The present T cell receptor beta chain was sequenced within a study of technical replicates of blood from a few donors. CDR3 length: 16 amino acids. CDR1 MNHEY and CDR2 SMNVEV come from the germline V gene (reference sequence). Trimming left V 8 bases short and J 3 bases short, with 20 bases between. Using immunoSEQ multiplex PCR, the repertoire was profiled, and TCRdb retains in-frame clones only, with some absent. There are roughly 80,000 clones in the sample; less than 95% occur only once, and more than 0.35% lies in the top ten. The receptor's source is a human donor in good health. V gene TRBV27 combines with J gene TRBJ1-5; weak D call: TRBD1 (6 bases). Sequenced sample: T cells isolated from PBMCs. The CDR3 loop reads CASLQFSGQINQPQHF. For the CDR3, the DNA is TGTGCCAGCCTCCAGTTTTCAGGACAGATCAATCAGCCCCAGCATTTT.